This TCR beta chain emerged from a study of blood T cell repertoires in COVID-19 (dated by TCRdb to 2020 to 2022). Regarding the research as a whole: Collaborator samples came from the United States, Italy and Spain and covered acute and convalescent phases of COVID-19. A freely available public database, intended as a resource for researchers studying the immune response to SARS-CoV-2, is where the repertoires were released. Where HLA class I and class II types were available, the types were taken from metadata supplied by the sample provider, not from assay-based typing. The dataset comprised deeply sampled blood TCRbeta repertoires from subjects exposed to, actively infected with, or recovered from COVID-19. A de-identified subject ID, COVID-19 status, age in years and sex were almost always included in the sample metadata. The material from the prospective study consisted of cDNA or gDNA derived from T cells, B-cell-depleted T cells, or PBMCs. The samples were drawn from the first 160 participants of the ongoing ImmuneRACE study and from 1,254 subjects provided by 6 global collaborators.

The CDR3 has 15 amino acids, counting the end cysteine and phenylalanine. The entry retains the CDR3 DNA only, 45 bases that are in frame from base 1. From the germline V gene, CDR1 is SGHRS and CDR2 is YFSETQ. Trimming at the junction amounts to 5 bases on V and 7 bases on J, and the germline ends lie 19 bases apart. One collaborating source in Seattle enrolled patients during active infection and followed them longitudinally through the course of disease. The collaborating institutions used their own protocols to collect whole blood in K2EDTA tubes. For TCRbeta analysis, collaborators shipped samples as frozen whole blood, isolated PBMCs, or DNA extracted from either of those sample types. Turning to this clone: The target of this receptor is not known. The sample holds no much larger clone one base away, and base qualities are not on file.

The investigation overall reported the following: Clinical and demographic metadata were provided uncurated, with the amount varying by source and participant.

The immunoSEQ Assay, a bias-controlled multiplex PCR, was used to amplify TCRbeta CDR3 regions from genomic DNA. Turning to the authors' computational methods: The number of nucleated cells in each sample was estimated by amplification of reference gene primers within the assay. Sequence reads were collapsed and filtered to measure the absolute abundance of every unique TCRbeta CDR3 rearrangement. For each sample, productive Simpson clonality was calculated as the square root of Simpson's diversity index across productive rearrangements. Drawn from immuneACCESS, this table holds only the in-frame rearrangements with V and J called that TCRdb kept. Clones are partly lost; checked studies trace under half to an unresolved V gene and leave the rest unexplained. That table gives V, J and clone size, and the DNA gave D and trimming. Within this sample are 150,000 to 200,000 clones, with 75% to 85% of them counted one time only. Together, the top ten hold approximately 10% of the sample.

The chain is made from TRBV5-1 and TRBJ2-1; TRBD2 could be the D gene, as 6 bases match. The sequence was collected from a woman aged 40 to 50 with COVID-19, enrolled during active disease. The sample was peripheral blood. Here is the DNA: TGCGCCAGCAGACCCGGGACTGCTTCAATTAATGAGCAGTTCTTC. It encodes CASRPGTASINEQFF.